This is a list of T cell receptor beta chains from one sample in a study of T-cell memory formation after mild COVID-19. Each CDR3 protein is one row after TCRdb ran MiXCR on the 5' RACE reads. The sample has around 300,000 distinct CDR3 sequences, roughly an eighth seen once; the top ten hold approximately 21%. The sample consisted of PBMCs or a T cell subset sorted from them (not recorded which). The source is a man aged 18 to 29 who had mild COVID-19 (a few samples of this study predate the infection). Cell type and time point are not known. CDR3s include the opening cysteine and the closing phenylalanine or tryptophan.

v_gene,j_gene,CDR3aa
TRBV11-2,TRBJ2-2,CATAWGNTGELFF
TRBV20-1,TRBJ2-3,CSAKEVGKLLTDTQYF
TRBV20-1,TRBJ1-1,CSARDWGITEAFF
TRBV5-1,TRBJ1-1,CASSEGEMNTEAFF
TRBV7-2,TRBJ1-6,CASVGQGGSPLHF
TRBV6-6,TRBJ1-1,CASSLLGTVEQEAFF
TRBV12-3/TRBV12-4,TRBJ2-3,CASSRAGTTDTQYF
TRBV10-3,TRBJ2-7,CAIRASYEQYF
TRBV20-1,TRBJ2-1,CSALGQGAIWDTEQFF
TRBV4-3,TRBJ2-7,CASSQDGGQGDEQYF
TRBV5-1,TRBJ2-3,CASSGQGAIDTQYF
TRBV12-3/TRBV12-4,TRBJ1-5,CASSLGGQPQHF
TRBV29-1,TRBJ2-1,CSARDNPSSYNEQFF
TRBV7-2,TRBJ1-1,CASSSGQGGITEAFF
TRBV19,TRBJ2-7,CASSPRGWRYEQYF
TRBV20-1,TRBJ1-5,CSARGDSNRNQPQHF
TRBV4-3,TRBJ1-4,CASSRDRAANEKLFF
TRBV10-3,TRBJ2-1,CATRGAGDEQFF
TRBV7-8,TRBJ2-7,CASSHGTADEQYF
TRBV11-2,TRBJ1-6,CASSPNLGQANSPLHF
TRBV12-3/TRBV12-4,TRBJ1-1,CASSLLYNTEAFF
TRBV5-1,TRBJ1-1,CASSSTEGMYTEAFF
TRBV28,TRBJ1-2,CASTYGQFLNYGYTF
TRBV10-3,TRBJ2-7,CAISDKLSYEQYF
TRBV12-3/TRBV12-4,TRBJ1-6,CASSFWGYNSPLHF
TRBV7-6,TRBJ2-3,CASSLVGARNTDTQYF
TRBV29-1,TRBJ2-3,CSVFSGATDTQYF